Following are 17 T cell receptor beta chains from one sample sequenced in a study of blood T cell repertoires in COVID-19 (TCRdb year 2020). Library creation used the immunoSEQ multiplex PCR assay. Held by TCRdb, this immuneACCESS table contains in-frame sequences only and omits some clones. Under half of the omission traces to an unresolved V gene where checked; the cause of the rest is unknown. In this sample the table shows around 310,000 clones, roughly 90% of which occur a single time. Approximately 4% of the sample is held by the ten biggest clonotypes. The sample comprised peripheral blood. Source of these receptors: a woman in her forties or fifties with active or convalescent COVID-19.

This chain joins TRBV27 and TRBJ2-7, with D perhaps matching TRBD2 (6 bases). Trimming pared 1 base from V and 3 bases from J, leaving 13 bases between. This CDR3 has 15 amino acids. Germline V gene data show CDR1 as MNHEY and CDR2 as SMNVEV (reference sequence). DNA of the CDR3: TGTGCCAGCAGTTTATACTCGGGCGGGATCTACGAGCAGTACTTC. Protein: CASSLYSGGIYEQYF.

This sequence joins TRBV27 and TRBJ1-1, with D perhaps matching TRBD1 (5 bases). The CDR3 sequence is 15 residues long. CDR1 and CDR2 (germline): MNHEY, SMNVEV (reference sequence). V lost 6 bases, J lost 0 bases, and 14 bases lay in between. The CDR3 nucleotides read TGTGCCAGCAGCCGCCCCGACAGTATGAACACTGAAGCTTTCTTT. Translated, it gives CASSRPDSMNTEAFF.

This clone was picked up one time. The V call is TRBV28, the J call TRBJ2-1; 10 bases are a match to TRBD1. CDR3 length: 14 amino acids. V lost 6 bases, J lost 3 bases, and 2 bases stayed unmatched. Germline V lookup: CDR1 MDHEN, CDR2 SYDVKM. CDR3 loop: CASRGQGYYNEQFF. The CDR3 DNA sequence: TGTGCCAGCAGGGGACAGGGGTACTACAATGAGCAGTTCTTC. Looking up the rest from reference TRBV28 and TRBJ2-1 gives the full variable domain: DVKVTQSSRYLVKRTGEKVFLECVQDMDHENMFWYRQDPGLGLRLIYFSYDVKMKEKGDIPEGYSVSREKKERFSLILESASTNQTSMYLCASRGQGYYNEQFFGPGTRLTVL.

This sequence joins TRBV9 and TRBJ1-1, with D possibly TRBD1 on 5 matching bases. Trimming took off 0 bases at V and 7 bases at J, with 13 bases between the two ends. This CDR3 has 14 amino acids. The germline CDR1 and CDR2 sequences are SGDLS and YYNGEE. CDR3 amino acids: CASSVAGGEIEAFF. The CDR3 coding sequence is TGTGCCAGCAGCGTAGCCGGGGGTGAGATTGAAGCTTTCTTT.

This sequence joins TRBV5-1 and TRBJ2-5; 7 nucleotides align to TRBD2. J lost 4 bases, V lost 5 bases, and 8 bases had no gene match. The germline V gene encodes CDR1 SGHRS and CDR2 YFSETQ. The CDR3 runs to 14 residues. The CDR3 DNA is TGCGCCAGCAGTCCCGGGTGGGGGGGAGAGACCCAGTACTTC. Its translation is CASSPGWGGETQYF.

This clone was picked up a small number of times. This sequence joins TRBV11-2 and TRBJ2-5; 8 bases agree with TRBD1. The germline CDR1 and CDR2 sequences are SGHAT and FQNNGV. The CDR3 is 15 amino acids. The V segment lost 5 bases and the J segment 5 bases; nucleotides outside the gene matches: 10. The CDR3 is CASSLQQGDEETQYF. In nucleotides, the CDR3 is TGTGCCAGCAGCCTCCAACAGGGGGATGAGGAGACCCAGTACTTC.

This clone was seen only once. The rearrangement links TRBV20-1 to TRBJ2-7; 11 bases align to TRBD2. V was clipped by 3 bases and J by 4 bases; unmatched bases: 20. The CDR3 has 19 residues. CDR1 is DFQATT and CDR2 is SNEGSKA in the germline V gene (reference sequence). The CDR3 loop reads CSASVLPGLAAGGKYEQYF. In DNA, the CDR3 is TGCAGTGCTAGTGTCCTTCCGGGACTAGCGGCAGGAGGGAAATACGAGCAGTACTTC.

This chain uses TRBV29-1 with TRBJ2-1, with 7 nucleotides matching TRBD1. The CDR3 totals 12 residues. CDR1 is SQVTM and CDR2 is ANQGSEA in the germline V gene. V lost 4 bases, J lost 4 bases, and 1 base stayed unmatched. As DNA, the CDR3 is TGCAGCGTTGTGGACAGGTACAATGAGCAGTTCTTC. It is translated as CSVVDRYNEQFF.

The chain employs TRBV6-5 and TRBJ1-1; D gene unclear. V was pared by 0 bases and J by 1 base, with 9 bases between. Germline V gene lookup returns CDR1 MNHEY and CDR2 SVGAGI. The CDR3 is 15 residues long. The CDR3 nucleotides are TGTGCCAGCAGTTACTCTACCGGAGAGAACACTGAAGCTTTCTTT. Encoded protein: CASSYSTGENTEAFF.

This chain links TRBV28 with TRBJ2-7; the D is unclear. CDR3 size: 14 residues. Germline CDR1 and CDR2: MDHEN and SYDVKM. V shed 4 bases and J shed 2 bases, with 12 bases lying between them. The CDR3 here is CASSSSSDPYEQYF. The CDR3 DNA reads TGTGCCAGCAGTTCGTCGAGTGATCCCTACGAGCAGTACTTC.

This chain connects TRBV28 to TRBJ1-6; unclear D gene. Trimming removed 5 bases from V and 0 bases from J, with 11 bases in between. Germline V lookup: CDR1 MDHEN, CDR2 SYDVKM. The CDR3 has 16 residues. DNA for the CDR3: TGTGCCAGCAGTCAGGCTCTTAGCTCCTATAATTCACCCCTCCACTTT. This gives the protein CASSQALSSYNSPLHF. Combining the CDR3 with reference TRBV28 and TRBJ1-6 gives the whole variable domain DVKVTQSSRYLVKRTGEKVFLECVQDMDHENMFWYRQDPGLGLRLIYFSYDVKMKEKGDIPEGYSVSREKKERFSLILESASTNQTSMYLCASSQALSSYNSPLHFGNGTRLTVT.

This clone was counted a single time. J is TRBJ2-1 and V is TRBV9, with TRBD2 identical over 11 bases. V gave up 2 bases and J gave up 4 bases; unmatched junction bases: 5. CDR1 is SGDLS and CDR2 is YYNGEE in the germline V gene. This CDR3 spans 16 amino acids. CDR3 in amino acids: CASSVIGTSGYNEQFF. The CDR3 nucleotides are TGTGCCAGCAGCGTGATTGGGACTAGCGGATACAATGAGCAGTTCTTC.

Concerning this clone: Other DNA variants within this sample encode the same CDR3. The CDR3 protein is CASSPGGGSYEQYF. The CDR3 DNA follows: TGTGCCAGCTCACCCGGGGGGGGATCCTACGAGCAGTACTTC. This rearrangement joins TRBV18 to TRBJ2-7, with TRBD2 matching over 8 bases. V lost 3 bases to trimming and J lost 1 base; unmatched junction nucleotides: 2. The CDR3 has 14 residues. CDR1 is KGHSH and CDR2 is LQKENI in the germline V gene.

The genes are TRBV6-2 or TRBV6-3 and TRBJ1-5; TRBD1 might be the D (6 bases). The germline V and J ends were trimmed by 2 bases and 0 bases, with 23 bases remaining between them. The germline V gene has CDR1 MNHEY and CDR2 SVGEGT. There are 20 residues in the CDR3. CDR3 sequence: CASSYASSQGGYYSNQPQHF. CDR3 DNA sequence: TGTGCCAGCAGTTACGCGAGCTCCCAAGGGGGTTATTATAGCAATCAGCCCCAGCATTTT.

The chain combines TRBV18 with TRBJ2-6; 7 bases align to TRBD1. In germline, CDR1 is KGHSH, CDR2 LQKENI. The CDR3 spans 18 residues. Trimming removed 6 bases from V and 1 base from J; junction bases left unmatched: 12. The chain's CDR3 is CASSKLPGQQSGANVLTF. The CDR3 DNA reads TGTGCCAGCTCCAAACTTCCGGGACAGCAATCTGGGGCCAACGTCCTGACTTTC.

This chain uses TRBV12-3 or TRBV12-4 with TRBJ1-5; D is unresolved. Trimming pared 2 bases from V and 6 bases from J, leaving 8 bases between. The CDR3 is made up of 13 amino acids. The CDR3 here is CASSLRDFQPQHF. The CDR3 nucleotides are TGTGCCAGCAGTTTACGAGATTTTCAGCCCCAGCATTTT.

The chain is built from TRBV9 and TRBJ1-3; 8 nucleotides line up with TRBD1. Germline loops: CDR1 SGDLS, CDR2 YYNGEE. The CDR3 loop spans 16 amino acids. With V trimmed by 2 bases and J by 0 bases, 4 bases remained unmatched. DNA for the CDR3: TGTGCCAGCAGCGTCCAGGACAGGGCCTCTGGAAACACCATATATTTT. Its translation is CASSVQDRASGNTIYF.